The 29 T cell receptor beta chains in this list originate from one sample, sequenced in a study of cytomegalovirus exposure and HLA in healthy donors. Profiled with immunoSEQ multiplex PCR; TCRdb holds only in-frame clones, not every one. The data hold more than 70,000 clones, with roughly 95% observed a single time. Sequencing was performed on PBMCs. The receptor set was obtained from a man aged 18-30 years in good health and CMV-seropositive.

This chain joins TRBV13 and TRBJ2-1; no firm D call. The CDR3 length is 11 residues. Trimming took 3 bases from V and 9 from J, leaving 6 bases between them. CDR1 is PRHDT and CDR2 is FYEKMQ in the germline V gene (reference sequence). In DNA form, the CDR3 reads TGTGCCAGCAGCTTGAGAATTGAGCAGTTCTTC. Amino acids: CASSLRIEQFF.

The CDR3 DNA sequence: TGTGCCAGCAGCTCCGGGACTAACTGGAACACCGGGGAGCTGTTTTTT. Translated, it gives CASSSGTNWNTGELFF. The V call is TRBV5-6, the J call TRBJ2-2; 7 positions match TRBD2. With 3 bases clipped from V and 1 base from J, the junction kept 6 bases outside the gene matches. CDR3 length: 16 amino acids. CDR1 is SGHDT, CDR2 YYEEEE, per germline.

The chain is built from TRBV6-6 and TRBJ1-3, with 10 bases lining up with TRBD1. V lost 5 bases and J lost 4; bases outside the gene matches: 2. Germline-derived CDR1 and CDR2 are MNHNY and SVGAGI (reference sequence). The CDR3 runs 14 residues. DNA of the CDR3: TGTGCCAGCAGTCGGACAGGGGGGGGAAACACCATATATTTT. Its translation: CASSRTGGGNTIYF.

This clone showed up just once. The V gene is TRBV10-3, the J gene TRBJ1-1; 10 bases agree with TRBD1. V was clipped by 10 bases and J by 10 bases; unmatched bases: 15. The CDR3 contains 14 residues. Germline CDR1 and CDR2: ENHRY and SYGVKD. The CDR3 DNA sequence: TGTGCCACCGCCGACTCGAGACAGGGGGCTGGAGCTTTCTTT. Translated: CATADSRQGAGAFF.

J is TRBJ2-7 and V is TRBV13; 12 bases are shared with TRBD2. CDR1 is PRHDT, CDR2 FYEKMQ, per germline (reference sequence). V lost 5 bases and J lost 5; bases outside the gene matches: 10. The CDR3 spans 16 residues. CDR3 region: CASSGWASGRAHEQYF. The DNA of the CDR3 is TGTGCCAGCAGCGGGTGGGCTAGCGGGAGGGCCCACGAGCAGTACTTC.

The J gene is TRBJ2-2, the V gene TRBV21-1; the D call TRBD2 from the table was never checked on the DNA. TRBV21-1 is shown as a pseudogene. The CDR3 is 15 amino acids. CDR3 nucleotide sequence: TGTGCCAGCAGCGAGGGGACTACTAACACCGGGGAGCTGTTTTTT. This sequence encodes CASSEGTTNTGELFF.

The rearrangement uses TRBV7-2 and TRBJ1-1; maybe TRBD1 (5 bases). The CDR3 consists of 15 residues. Germline loops: CDR1 SGHTA, CDR2 FQGNSA. Trimming shortened V by 6 bases and J by 4 bases, and 18 bases separated the two germline ends. The CDR3 spells CASSSGVGRVTEAFF. CDR3 nucleotides: TGTGCCAGCAGTTCGGGGGTAGGGAGAGTCACTGAAGCTTTCTTT.

The table lists this clone with a count of one. This sequence joins TRBV11-2 and TRBJ1-2, with D unresolved. Trimming pared 0 bases from V and 0 bases from J, leaving 11 bases between. This CDR3 region has 16 residues. Per germline, CDR1 SGHAT and CDR2 FQNNGV. CDR3 sequence: CASSLDRAATNYGYTF. In DNA, the CDR3 is TGTGCCAGCAGCTTAGATCGAGCCGCTACTAACTATGGCTACACCTTC.

This clone showed up just once. Relative to the germline gene, one junction end is altered; a read error may explain this. The rearrangement links TRBV7-7 to TRBJ2-1, with 11 bases aligning to TRBD2. Looked up from germline, CDR1 is SSHAT and CDR2 is FNYEAQ (reference sequence). There are 15 residues in the CDR3. CDR3 loop: CASSRGTSGNNEQFF. CDR3 DNA: TGTGCTAGCAGCCGCGGGACTAGCGGAAACAATGAGCAGTTCTTC.

The count of this clone is one. J is TRBJ1-4 and V is TRBV5-6, with D maybe TRBD1 (6 bases). Trimming stripped 4 bases from V and 9 bases from J, with 28 bases between. This CDR3 region has 18 residues. Germline CDR1 and CDR2: SGHDT and YYEEEE. CDR3 in amino acids: CASSLFDQGPLFGQKLFF. CDR3 DNA: TGTGCCAGCAGCCTTTTTGATCAGGGGCCTTTGTTCGGCCAAAAACTGTTTTTT.

This rearrangement joins TRBV2 to TRBJ2-7, with D perhaps TRBD2 (6 bases). V shed 6 bases and J shed 9 bases, with 18 bases lying between them. In germline, CDR1 is SNHLY, CDR2 FYNNEI. The CDR3 spans 13 residues. This CDR3 is CASRWDWAFGQYF. As DNA, the CDR3 is TGTGCCAGCAGGTGGGACTGGGCATTCGGGCAGTACTTC.

The chain recombines TRBV4-1 with TRBJ2-1, with 14 bases identical to TRBD2. The germline CDR1 and CDR2 sequences are MGHRA and YSYEKL. V dropped 1 base and J dropped 5; count of bases not matched to a gene: 13. This CDR3 region has 20 residues. The CDR3 region is CASSQARLAGGLPYHNEQFF. As DNA, the CDR3 is TGCGCCAGCAGCCAAGCCCGACTAGCGGGAGGGCTCCCATACCACAATGAGCAGTTCTTC.

The rearrangement joins TRBV30 to TRBJ2-7, with TRBD2 matching 8 bases. Germline V lookup: CDR1 GTSNPN, CDR2 SVGIG (reference sequence). The ends lost 7 bases at V and 0 bases at J; junction bases unmatched: 8. The CDR3 contains 14 residues. The CDR3 region has the DNA TGTGCCTACGGAGCGGGGGTGGGCTCCTACGAGCAGTACTTC. Protein sequence: CAYGAGVGSYEQYF.

This rearrangement joins TRBV18 to TRBJ1-5; a weak D match, TRBD1 (5 bases). The CDR3 extends over 13 amino acids. Germline CDR1 reads KGHSH; CDR2 reads LQKENI. Trimming removed 3 bases from V and 5 bases from J, with 8 bases in between. CDR3 nucleotides: TGTGCCAGCTCACCTCAGGGTGATCAGCCCCAGCATTTT. This encodes CASSPQGDQPQHF.

Only one count was recorded for this clone. This chain uses TRBV7-2 with TRBJ2-5; 9 bases fit TRBD1. CDR1 is SGHTA and CDR2 is FQGNSA in the germline V gene. CDR3 length equals 18 residues. The V gene end was trimmed by 3 bases and the J gene end by 4 bases; junction bases not matched to a gene: 15. The CDR3 is CASSFPLSLDRGGETQYF. The DNA for the CDR3 is TGTGCCAGCAGCTTCCCCCTAAGCTTAGACAGGGGGGGAGAGACCCAGTACTTC.

V usage is TRBV10-1 and J usage is TRBJ2-2; the D gene is possibly TRBD1 (6 bases). V lost 2 bases and J 10 bases, leaving 8 bases between the germline ends. CDR1 WNHNN and CDR2 SYGVQD come from the germline V gene (reference sequence). The CDR3 extends over 12 amino acids. In DNA form, the CDR3 reads TGCGCCAGCAGTGAGGGGGGCGAGGAGCTGTTTTTT. It specifies CASSEGGEELFF.

CDR3 DNA: TGCAGCGCCGAGAGGCGGGAGCGCACAGATACGCAGTATTTT. Protein: CSAERRERTDTQYF. The J gene is TRBJ2-3, the V gene TRBV29-1, with 7 bases lining up with TRBD2. Per the germline V gene, CDR1 is SQVTM and CDR2 is ANQGSEA. This CDR3 is built from 14 residues. V lost 7 bases and J lost 1; bases outside the gene matches: 8.

V gene TRBV5-1 combines with J gene TRBJ2-1; TRBD2 aligns across 7 bases. CDR3 length: 16 residues. CDR1 SGHRS and CDR2 YFSETQ come from the germline V gene. With 3 bases clipped from V and 15 bases from J, the junction kept 21 bases outside the gene matches. DNA for the CDR3: TGCGCCAGCAGCTCCGTACCGGGGAGGGCGGGAGATGTCAGGTTCTTC. Residues: CASSSVPGRAGDVRFF.

The rearrangement uses TRBV6-1 and TRBJ1-2; TRBD1 agrees at 9 bases. V gave up 4 bases and J gave up 0 bases; unmatched junction bases: 6. Germline CDR1 reads MNHNS; CDR2 reads SASEGT. The CDR3 has 16 amino acids. In nucleotides, the CDR3 is TGTGCCAGCAGTGCCCCGGACAGGGGAGCTAACTATGGCTACACCTTC. It specifies CASSAPDRGANYGYTF.

This chain connects TRBV5-5 to TRBJ2-7; maybe TRBD1 (5 bases). There are 14 residues in the CDR3. CDR1 SGHKS and CDR2 YYEKEE come from the germline V gene (reference sequence). Trimming removed 4 bases from V and 0 bases from J, with 11 bases in between. CDR3 in amino acids: CASSLQVDSYEQYF. The CDR3 nucleotides read TGTGCCAGCAGCCTACAGGTCGACTCCTACGAGCAGTACTTC.

The chain has TRBV6-5 and TRBJ2-3, with D perhaps TRBD1 (6 bases). Trimming cost V 6 bases and J 0 bases, with 13 bases left between them. The germline gives CDR1 MNHEY, CDR2 SVGAGI. The CDR3 loop spans 15 amino acids. The CDR3 region is CASSLDSSSTDTQYF. In nucleotides, the CDR3 is TGTGCCAGCAGCCTGGACAGCTCTAGCACAGATACGCAGTATTTT.

The chain links TRBV27 to TRBJ2-5, with 8 bases aligning to TRBD1. The CDR3 covers 13 residues. V shed 4 bases, J shed 5 bases, and the junction held 3 bases outside the gene matches. Germline V CDR1 and CDR2: MNHEY, SMNVEV (reference sequence). CDR3 protein: CASSWTGRETQYF. The CDR3 bases are TGTGCCAGCAGTTGGACAGGGCGGGAGACCCAGTACTTC.

This rearrangement joins TRBV10-3 to TRBJ1-2; D gene ambiguous. Looked up from germline, CDR1 is ENHRY and CDR2 is SYGVKD. Trimming removed 0 bases from V and 0 bases from J, with 8 bases in between. CDR3 size: 15 residues. The DNA of the CDR3 is TGTGCCATCAGTGAGTCAGAACTCTCTAACTATGGCTACACCTTC. Protein: CAISESELSNYGYTF.

This chain links TRBV30 with TRBJ1-2; 8 nucleotides line up with TRBD1. V shed 5 bases and J 2 bases; nucleotides not matched to a gene: 16. Germline CDR1 is GTSNPN and CDR2 is SVGIG (reference sequence). The CDR3 is 17 residues long. This CDR3 is CAWFSGLQGGPNYGYTF. In nucleotides, the CDR3 is TGTGCCTGGTTCTCCGGGCTACAGGGGGGTCCCAACTATGGCTACACCTTC.

V and J are TRBV5-4 and TRBJ1-3, with D maybe TRBD1 (5 bases). CDR3 length: 13 residues. Germline V gene data show CDR1 as SGHNT and CDR2 as YYREEE (reference sequence). V was pared by 1 base and J by 4 bases, with 6 bases between. This CDR3 reads CASSLTGGNTIYF. The CDR3 DNA follows: TGTGCCAGCAGCTTGACAGGAGGAAACACCATATATTTT.

This chain joins TRBV7-9 and TRBJ2-3, with 10 bases aligning to TRBD2. Trimming at V came to 4 bases and at J to 2 bases, leaving 9 bases not matched to a gene. In germline, CDR1 is SEHNR, CDR2 FQNEAQ (reference sequence). This CDR3 region has 17 residues. CDR3 DNA sequence: TGTGCCAGCAGCTCACTCGGGACTAGCGCATACACAGATACGCAGTATTTT. Its translation is CASSSLGTSAYTDTQYF.

In this sample, this clone turned up once. The chain's CDR3 is CASRLDSNYGYTF. CDR3 DNA: TGTGCCAGCAGGCTGGACAGTAACTATGGCTACACCTTC. The V gene is TRBV6-5, the J gene TRBJ1-2; D may be TRBD1 (6 bases). V was shortened by 6 bases and J by 1 base, with 9 bases between the two germline ends. This CDR3 has 13 residues. Germline assignment: CDR1 MNHEY and CDR2 SVGAGI.

V usage is TRBV6-1 and J usage is TRBJ2-7; no clear D. This CDR3 has 11 amino acids. The ends were cut back, 6 bases at V and 6 bases at J, with 9 bases in the middle. Germline V gene lookup returns CDR1 MNHNS and CDR2 SASEGT. The CDR3 loop reads CASRASVEQYF. The DNA for the CDR3 is TGTGCCAGCAGGGCCAGTGTCGAGCAGTACTTC.

The genes are TRBV5-5 and TRBJ1-4; D remains unclear. CDR1 is SGHKS, CDR2 YYEKEE, per germline (reference sequence). The V and J ends lost 2 bases and 7 bases respectively, with 18 bases between them. This CDR3 has 16 amino acids. As DNA, the CDR3 is TGTGCCAGCAGCTTTAGTAACGGAGGGATCGCTGAAAAACTGTTTTTT. It specifies CASSFSNGGIAEKLFF.